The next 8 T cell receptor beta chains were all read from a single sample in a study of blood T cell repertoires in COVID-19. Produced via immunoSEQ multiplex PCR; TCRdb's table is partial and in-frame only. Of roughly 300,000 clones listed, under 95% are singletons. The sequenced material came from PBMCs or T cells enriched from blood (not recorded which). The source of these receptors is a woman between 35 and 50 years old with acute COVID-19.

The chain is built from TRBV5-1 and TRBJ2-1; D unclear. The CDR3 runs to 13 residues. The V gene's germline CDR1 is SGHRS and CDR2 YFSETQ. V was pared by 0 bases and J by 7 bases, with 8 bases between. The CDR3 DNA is TGCGCCAGCAGCTTGGGTAATTTAAATGAGCAGTTCTTC. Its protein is CASSLGNLNEQFF.

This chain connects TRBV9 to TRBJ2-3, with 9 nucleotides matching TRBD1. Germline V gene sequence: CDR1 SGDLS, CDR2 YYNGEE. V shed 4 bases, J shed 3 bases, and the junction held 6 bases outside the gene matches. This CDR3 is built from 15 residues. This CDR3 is CASSSRDRVTDTQYF. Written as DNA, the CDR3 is TGTGCCAGCAGCAGCCGGGACAGGGTAACAGATACGCAGTATTTT.

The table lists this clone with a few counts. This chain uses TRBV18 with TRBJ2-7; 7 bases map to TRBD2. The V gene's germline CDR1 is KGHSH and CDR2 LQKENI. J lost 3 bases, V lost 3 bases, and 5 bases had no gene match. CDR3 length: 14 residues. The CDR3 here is CASSPVSGGYEQYF. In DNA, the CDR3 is TGTGCCAGCTCACCGGTTTCGGGGGGCTACGAGCAGTACTTC.

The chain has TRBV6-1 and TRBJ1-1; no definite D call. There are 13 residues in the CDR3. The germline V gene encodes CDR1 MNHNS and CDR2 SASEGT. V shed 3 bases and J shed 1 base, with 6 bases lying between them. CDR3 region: CASSDMRNTEAFF. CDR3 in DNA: TGTGCCAGCAGTGATATGAGGAACACTGAAGCTTTCTTT.

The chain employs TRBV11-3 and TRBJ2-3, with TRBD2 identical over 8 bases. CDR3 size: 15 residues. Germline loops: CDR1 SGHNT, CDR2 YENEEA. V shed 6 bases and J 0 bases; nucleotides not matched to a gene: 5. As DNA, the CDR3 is TGTGCCAGCAGTCTGCGGGAGGTGAGCACAGATACGCAGTATTTT. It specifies CASSLREVSTDTQYF.

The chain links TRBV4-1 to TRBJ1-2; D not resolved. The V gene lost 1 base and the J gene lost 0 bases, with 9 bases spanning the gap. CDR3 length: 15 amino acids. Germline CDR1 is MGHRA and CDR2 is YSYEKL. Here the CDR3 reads CASSQVGVSNYGYTF. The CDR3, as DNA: TGCGCCAGCAGCCAAGTCGGGGTATCTAACTATGGCTACACCTTC.

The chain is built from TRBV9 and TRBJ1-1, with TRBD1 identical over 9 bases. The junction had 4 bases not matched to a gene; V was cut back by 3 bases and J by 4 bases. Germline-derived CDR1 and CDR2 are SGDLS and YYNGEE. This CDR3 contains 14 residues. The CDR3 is CASSGTGVSTEAFF. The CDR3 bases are TGTGCCAGCAGCGGGACAGGGGTGAGCACTGAAGCTTTCTTT.

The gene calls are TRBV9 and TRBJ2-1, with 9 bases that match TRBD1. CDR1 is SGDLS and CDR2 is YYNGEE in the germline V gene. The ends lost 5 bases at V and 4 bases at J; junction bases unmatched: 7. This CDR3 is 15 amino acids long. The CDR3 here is CASREGQGDYNEQFF. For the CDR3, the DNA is TGTGCCAGCAGGGAGGGACAGGGCGATTACAATGAGCAGTTCTTC. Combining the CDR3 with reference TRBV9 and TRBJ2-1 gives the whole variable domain DSGVTQTPKHLITATGQRVTLRCSPRSGDLSVYWYQQSLDQGLQFLIQYYNGEERAKGNILERFSAQQFPDLHSELNLSSLELGDSALYFCASREGQGDYNEQFFGPGTRLTVL.